These 22 T cell receptor beta chains were all obtained from the same sample, sequenced in a study of CD8 T cells in ankylosing spondylitis (TCRdb year 2017). The library was built by means of 5' RACE. The data were produced on an Illumina HiSeq 2500. TCRdb reanalyzed the raw reads on its own, using fastp at Q25 for trimming and MiXCR for clone calling, and kept in-frame beta chains. One record per CDR3 amino acid sequence lists the most common genes and DNA. For this sample the table gives 100,000 or so distinct CDR3 sequences, of which less than 25% were detected only once. The ten largest clones add up to roughly an eighth of the sample. Specimen: synovial fluid, either unsorted or a sorted T cell fraction (not recorded which). These receptors were collected from a male donor with ankylosing spondylitis.

This clonotype was detected many times. The chain has TRBV20-1 and TRBJ2-4; tentatively, D is TRBD2 (5 bases). The CDR3 is 14 amino acids. Trimming pared 4 bases from V and 6 bases from J, leaving 16 bases between. CDR1 is DFQATT and CDR2 is SNEGSKA in the germline V gene (reference sequence). CDR3 sequence: CSATFGRAINIQYF. CDR3 DNA sequence: TGCAGTGCTACCTTTGGGCGGGCGATAAACATTCAGTACTTC.

This clonotype was recorded a few times. The gene calls are TRBV20-1 and TRBJ2-3, with 9 bases fitting TRBD1. The CDR3 runs 14 residues. The V segment lost 5 bases and the J segment 2 bases; nucleotides outside the gene matches: 5. The germline V gene encodes CDR1 DFQATT and CDR2 SNEGSKA (reference sequence). In DNA form, the CDR3 reads TGCAGTGCTGGGGACAGGGAGATCACAGATACGCAGTATTTT. Translating gives CSAGDREITDTQYF.

This clonotype was recorded many times. The chain recombines TRBV2 with TRBJ2-1, with no clear D. Germline V gives CDR1 SNHLY, CDR2 FYNNEI. Trimming took 4 bases from V and 5 from J, leaving 6 bases between them. This CDR3 is 12 amino acids long. CDR3 DNA: TGTGCCAGCAGTGTCCAAAACAATGAGCAGTTCTTC. This sequence encodes CASSVQNNEQFF. The variable domain in full, completed from reference TRBV2 and TRBJ2-1, reads EPEVTQTPSHQVTQMGQEVILRCVPISNHLYFYWYRQILGQKVEFLVSFYNNEISEKSEIFDDQFSVERPDGSNFTLKIRSTKLEDSAMYFCASSVQNNEQFFGPGTRLTVL.

This clonotype was counted between two and nine times. The chain is built from TRBV7-9 and TRBJ2-3; TRBD1 aligns across 12 bases. Germline CDR1 reads SEHNR; CDR2 reads FQNEAQ (reference sequence). The CDR3 has 16 residues. The V gene end was trimmed by 2 bases and the J gene end by 6 bases; junction bases not matched to a gene: 6. The CDR3 sequence is CASSLYGTGGADTQYF. The CDR3 bases are TGTGCCAGCAGCTTATATGGGACAGGGGGCGCGGATACGCAGTATTTT. The full variable domain, with the rest looked up from reference TRBV7-9 and TRBJ2-3, is DTGVSQNPRHKITKRGQNVTFRCDPISEHNRLYWYRQTLGQGPEFLTYFQNEAQLEKSRLLSDRFSAERPKGSFSTLEIQRTEQGDSAMYLCASSLYGTGGADTQYFGPGTRLTVL.

J is TRBJ2-5 and V is TRBV12-3 or TRBV12-4, with 13 bases that match TRBD2. V gave up 5 bases and J gave up 2 bases; unmatched junction bases: 5. CDR3 length: 16 amino acids. The CDR3 DNA sequence: TGTGCCAGCAGTCCCGGACTAGCGGGAGCGCAAGAGACCCAGTACTTC. Its translation: CASSPGLAGAQETQYF.

This clonotype has more than one count but fewer than ten. This chain connects TRBV11-3 to TRBJ1-6; TRBD1 matches 10 bases. This CDR3 spans 17 amino acids. Germline values: CDR1 SGHNT, CDR2 YENEEA. V shed 4 bases and J 6 bases; nucleotides not matched to a gene: 9. CDR3: CASSSRDRGSTNSPLHF. CDR3 DNA sequence: TGTGCCAGCAGCTCGCGGGACAGGGGCTCTACTAATTCACCCCTCCACTTT. The full variable domain, its missing parts supplied by reference TRBV11-3 and TRBJ1-6, is EAGVVQSPRYKIIEKKQPVAFWCNPISGHNTLYWYLQNLGQGPELLIRYENEEAVDDSQLPKDRFSAERLKGVDSTLKIQPAELGDSAVYLCASSSRDRGSTNSPLHFGNGTRLTVT.

This clonotype was observed at least ten times. For the CDR3, the DNA is TGTGCCAGCAGCTTAGATGAGGCGGGGACCCAGTACTTC. Its protein is CASSLDEAGTQYF. The chain employs TRBV11-3 and TRBJ2-5; tentative D call: TRBD2 (5 bases). CDR1 and CDR2 from the germline V gene are SGHNT and YENEEA. The CDR3 sequence is 13 residues long. Trimming left V 0 bases short and J 7 bases short, with 9 bases between.

This clonotype was recorded only once. The rearrangement uses TRBV5-6 and TRBJ2-1; D ambiguous. CDR3 length equals 11 residues. Germline lookup yields CDR1 SGHDT and CDR2 YYEEEE. Trimming cost V 4 bases and J 8 bases, with 7 bases left between them. This chain's CDR3 is CASSLNDEQFF. CDR3 coding DNA: TGTGCCAGCAGCCTAAATGATGAGCAGTTCTTC.

Worth noting for this clonotype: Just one base apart from a much larger clone, this may be a read error. The chain combines TRBV20-1 with TRBJ1-2, with D possibly being TRBD1 (5 bases). CDR3 length: 11 residues. Germline-derived CDR1 and CDR2 are DFQATT and SNEGSKA (reference sequence). This chain's CDR3 is CSAKQEYGFTF. In nucleotides, the CDR3 is TGCAGTGCTAAACAGGAGTATGGCTTCACCTTC.

This clonotype was recorded many times. The chain joins TRBV5-6 to TRBJ2-1, with a tentative D call TRBD1 (6 bases). CDR3 size: 15 residues. CDR1 and CDR2 (germline): SGHDT, YYEEEE. The germline V and J ends were trimmed by 3 bases and 0 bases, with 10 bases remaining between them. The CDR3 spells CASSSTGSSYNEQFF. The CDR3 DNA sequence: TGTGCCAGCAGCTCAACAGGGAGCTCCTACAATGAGCAGTTCTTC.

The chain uses TRBV2 and TRBJ2-6, with 9 bases identical to TRBD2. The V gene's germline CDR1 is SNHLY and CDR2 FYNNEI. The CDR3 length is 17 residues. V trimming: 6 bases; J trimming: 0 bases; junction bases outside the gene matches: 6. In nucleotides, the CDR3 is TGTGCCAGCAGCACGGCGGGGGGGGACTCTGGGGCCAACGTCCTGACTTTC. It codes for CASSTAGGDSGANVLTF. The entire variable domain, with the rest obtained from reference TRBV2 and TRBJ2-6, is as follows: EPEVTQTPSHQVTQMGQEVILRCVPISNHLYFYWYRQILGQKVEFLVSFYNNEISEKSEIFDDQFSVERPDGSNFTLKIRSTKLEDSAMYFCASSTAGGDSGANVLTFGAGSRLTVL.

Many counts were recorded for this clonotype. The chain combines TRBV20-1 with TRBJ2-1; D gene ambiguous. CDR3 length: 15 residues. V lost 5 bases, J lost 4 bases, and 18 bases lay in between. From germline, CDR1 is DFQATT and CDR2 SNEGSKA (reference sequence). CDR3 in DNA: TGCAGTGCTGACCGCCCGGACCGGCAATACAATGAGCAGTTCTTC. Translated: CSADRPDRQYNEQFF.

V is TRBV6-4 and J is TRBJ2-2; 7 bases map to TRBD1. CDR3 length equals 13 residues. Germline CDR1 reads MRHNA; CDR2 reads SNTAGT. J was trimmed by 8 bases and V by 0 bases; bases with no gene match: 0. In nucleotides, the CDR3 is TGTGCCAGCAGTGACTCGGACAGGGGGGAGCTGTTTTTT. Protein: CASSDSDRGELFF.

This rearrangement joins TRBV20-1 to TRBJ1-1; the D is unclear. From germline, CDR1 is DFQATT and CDR2 SNEGSKA (reference sequence). The CDR3 runs 13 residues. The CDR3 sequence: CRLARPLNTEAFF. Written as DNA, the CDR3 is TGCAGGCTCGCCAGGCCCTTAAACACTGAAGCTTTCTTT.

There are many counts of this clonotype. Here the CDR3 reads CASSYWNTEAFF. CDR3 sequence (DNA): TGTGCCAGCAGTTACTGGAACACTGAAGCTTTCTTT. The chain combines TRBV6-2 or TRBV6-3 with TRBJ1-1; D is unresolved. Germline assignment: CDR1 MNHEY and CDR2 SVGEGT. Trimming cost V 1 base and J 1 base, with 1 base left between them. CDR3 size: 12 residues.

Within the sample, this clonotype is medium-sized. The gene calls are TRBV5-1 and TRBJ2-7; TRBD2 matches at 11 bases. Germline V lookup: CDR1 SGHRS, CDR2 YFSETQ. This CDR3 has 14 amino acids. The J segment lost 6 bases and the V segment lost 2 bases, leaving 4 bases of the junction unmatched. This CDR3 reads CASSFGGTSGEQYV. The CDR3 DNA is TGCGCCAGCAGCTTTGGCGGGACTAGCGGCGAGCAGTACGTC.

This chain links TRBV30 with TRBJ2-6; maybe TRBD1 (6 bases). Germline V lookup: CDR1 GTSNPN, CDR2 SVGIG (reference sequence). V gave up 0 bases and J gave up 0 bases, with 15 bases separating them. The CDR3 sequence is 18 residues long. CDR3: CAWSVFPDRDSGANVLTF. The CDR3 bases are TGTGCCTGGAGTGTATTCCCGGACAGAGACTCTGGGGCCAACGTCCTGACTTTC.

At least ten counts were recorded for this clonotype. V and J are TRBV5-1 and TRBJ2-1, with D possibly being TRBD2 (5 bases). V gave up 1 base and J gave up 8 bases, with 13 bases separating them. Germline assignment: CDR1 SGHRS and CDR2 YFSETQ. CDR3 length equals 14 residues. For the CDR3, the DNA is TGCGCCAGCAGCTTGATTAGGGAGTTCGATGAGCAGTTCTTC. This translates into CASSLIREFDEQFF.

The J gene is TRBJ2-7, the V gene TRBV5-5; D gene ambiguous. V lost 3 bases and J 5 bases, leaving 21 bases between the germline ends. This CDR3 contains 16 residues. Germline V gene sequence: CDR1 SGHKS, CDR2 YYEKEE (reference sequence). The CDR3 is CASSWGDGVVRNEQYF. In DNA form, the CDR3 reads TGTGCCAGCAGCTGGGGTGATGGGGTAGTTAGGAACGAGCAGTACTTC.

There are a few counts of this clonotype. This chain connects TRBV3-1 to TRBJ2-3, with TRBD1 matching over 7 bases. With 4 bases clipped from V and 5 bases from J, the junction kept 9 bases outside the gene matches. The CDR3 consists of 15 residues. Germline CDR1 is LGHDT and CDR2 is YNNKEL (reference sequence). The CDR3 protein is CASSPTGSSGDTQYF. CDR3 nucleotide sequence: TGTGCCAGCAGCCCGACAGGGAGCTCCGGAGATACGCAGTATTTT.

This clonotype was seen only a few times. The rearrangement joins TRBV27 to TRBJ1-3; 7 bases fit TRBD1. The junction had 12 bases not matched to a gene; V was cut back by 4 bases and J by 0 bases. The germline V gene encodes CDR1 MNHEY and CDR2 SMNVEV (reference sequence). The CDR3 has 18 amino acids. CDR3 nucleotide sequence: TGTGCCAGCAGTTCCGTTAATCCGGGACAGAACTCTGGAAACACCATATATTTT. Residues: CASSSVNPGQNSGNTIYF.

This clonotype was found many times. The rearrangement uses TRBV29-1 and TRBJ1-6, with D possibly TRBD1 on 6 matching bases. V was trimmed by 7 bases and J by 0 bases, leaving 19 bases between them. The CDR3 consists of 17 residues. Germline V gene data show CDR1 as SQVTM and CDR2 as ANQGSEA. DNA of the CDR3: TGCAGCGCCCTATTGGGGGGCCCAAGCTCCTATAATTCACCCCTCCACTTT. Translated: CSALLGGPSSYNSPLHF. Full variable domain (missing parts from reference TRBV29-1 and TRBJ1-6): SAVISQKPSRDICQRGTSLTIQCQVDSQVTMMFWYRQQPGQSLTLIATANQGSEATYESGFVIDKFPISRPNLTFSTLTVSNMSPEDSSIYLCSALLGGPSSYNSPLHFGNGTRLTVT.